The clone carrying this T cell receptor beta chain was detected a few times. The antigen remains undetermined. These data belong to a study of T-cell memory formation after mild COVID-19. General study results and limits: Most CD4+ clones that shrank were in CM and EM, while CD8+ ones turned up in EMRA.

The CDR3 is made up of 16 amino acids. The germline gives CDR1 ENHRY, CDR2 SYGVKD. Germline trimming cut 7 bases from V and 2 bases from J; bases unmatched to any gene: 6. TCRdb re-called the 5' RACE reads through MiXCR, storing one row per CDR3 protein. This table holds hundreds of thousands of distinct CDR3 sequences, approximately 27% found once. The sequence was collected from an adult woman who had mild COVID-19 (a few samples of this study predate the infection). Cell type and time point are not known. The chain couples TRBV10-3 to TRBJ2-1, with TRBD2 identical over 12 bases. The sample comprised PBMCs or a T cell subset sorted from them (not recorded which). Here the CDR3 DNA reads TGTGCCATCAAAGAGTCTAGCGGGGGGGCCTACAATGAGCAGTTCTTC. Protein sequence: CAIKESSGGAYNEQFF.